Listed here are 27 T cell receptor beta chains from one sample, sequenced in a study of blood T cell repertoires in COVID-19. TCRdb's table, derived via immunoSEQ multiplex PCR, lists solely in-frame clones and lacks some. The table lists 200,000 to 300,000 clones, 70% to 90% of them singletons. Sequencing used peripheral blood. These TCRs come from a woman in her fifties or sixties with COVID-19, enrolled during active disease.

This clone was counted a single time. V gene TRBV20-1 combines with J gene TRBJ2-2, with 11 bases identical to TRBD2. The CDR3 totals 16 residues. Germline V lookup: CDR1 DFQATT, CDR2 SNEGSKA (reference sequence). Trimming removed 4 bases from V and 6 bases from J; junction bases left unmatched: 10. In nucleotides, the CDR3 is TGCAGTGCTATTGATCGGCTAGCGGGAGGACCCGGGGAGCTGTTTTTT. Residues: CSAIDRLAGGPGELFF.

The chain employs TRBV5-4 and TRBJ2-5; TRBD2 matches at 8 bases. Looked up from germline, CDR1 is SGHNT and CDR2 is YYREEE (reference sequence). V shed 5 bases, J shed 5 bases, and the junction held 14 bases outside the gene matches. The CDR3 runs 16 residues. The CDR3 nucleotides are TGTGCCAGCAGTTCGAAAGGCGGGACTAGAGGCGAGACCCAGTACTTC. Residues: CASSSKGGTRGETQYF.

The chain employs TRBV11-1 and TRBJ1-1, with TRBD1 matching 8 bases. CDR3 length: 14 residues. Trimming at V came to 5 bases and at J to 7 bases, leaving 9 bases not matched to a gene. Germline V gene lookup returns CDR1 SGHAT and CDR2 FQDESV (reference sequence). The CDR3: CASSDRQGKVEAFF. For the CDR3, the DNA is TGTGCCAGCAGCGACCGACAGGGGAAGGTTGAAGCTTTCTTT.

DNA of the CDR3: TGCGCCAGCACCGTGACTAGCGGTTACACCGGGGAGCTGTTTTTT. This gives the protein CASTVTSGYTGELFF. The V call is TRBV5-1, the J call TRBJ2-2; 9 bases align to TRBD2. V dropped 6 bases and J dropped 3; count of bases not matched to a gene: 6. Germline V gene data show CDR1 as SGHRS and CDR2 as YFSETQ. The CDR3 has 15 amino acids.

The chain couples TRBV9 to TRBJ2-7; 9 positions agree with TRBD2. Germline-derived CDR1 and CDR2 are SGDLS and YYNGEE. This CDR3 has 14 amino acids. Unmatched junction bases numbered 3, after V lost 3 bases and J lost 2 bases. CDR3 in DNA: TGTGCCAGCAGCGCGACTAGCGGTCCCTACGAGCAGTACTTC. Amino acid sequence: CASSATSGPYEQYF. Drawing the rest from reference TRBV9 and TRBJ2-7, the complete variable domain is DSGVTQTPKHLITATGQRVTLRCSPRSGDLSVYWYQQSLDQGLQFLIQYYNGEERAKGNILERFSAQQFPDLHSELNLSSLELGDSALYFCASSATSGPYEQYFGPGTRLTVT.

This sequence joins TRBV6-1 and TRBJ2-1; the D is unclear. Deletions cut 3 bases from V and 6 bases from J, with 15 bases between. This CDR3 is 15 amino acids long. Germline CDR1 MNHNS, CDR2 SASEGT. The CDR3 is CASSELGSRSNEQFF. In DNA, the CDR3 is TGTGCCAGCAGTGAGTTGGGCTCGCGAAGCAATGAGCAGTTCTTC.

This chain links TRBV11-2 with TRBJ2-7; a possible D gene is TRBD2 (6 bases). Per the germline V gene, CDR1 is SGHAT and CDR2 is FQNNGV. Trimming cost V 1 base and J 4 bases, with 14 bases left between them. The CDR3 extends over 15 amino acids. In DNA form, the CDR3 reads TGTGCCAGCAGCTTAGTTACTAGCAGTGCGTACGAGCAGTACTTC. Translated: CASSLVTSSAYEQYF.

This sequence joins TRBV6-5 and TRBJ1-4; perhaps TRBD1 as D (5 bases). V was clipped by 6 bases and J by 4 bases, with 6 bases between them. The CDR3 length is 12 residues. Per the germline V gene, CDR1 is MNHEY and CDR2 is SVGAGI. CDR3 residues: CASRQGNEKLFF. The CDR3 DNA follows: TGTGCCAGCAGGCAGGGTAATGAAAAACTGTTTTTT.

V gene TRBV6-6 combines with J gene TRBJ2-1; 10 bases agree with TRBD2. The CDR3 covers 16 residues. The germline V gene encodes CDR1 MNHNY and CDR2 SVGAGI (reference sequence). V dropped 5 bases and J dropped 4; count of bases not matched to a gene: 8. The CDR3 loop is CASSPIAGGGYNEQFF. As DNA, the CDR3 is TGTGCCAGCAGTCCGATAGCGGGAGGTGGGTACAATGAGCAGTTCTTC.

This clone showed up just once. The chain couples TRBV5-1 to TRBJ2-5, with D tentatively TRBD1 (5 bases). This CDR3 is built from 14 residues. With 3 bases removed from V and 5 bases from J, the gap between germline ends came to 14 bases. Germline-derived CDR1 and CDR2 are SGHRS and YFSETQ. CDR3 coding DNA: TGCGCCAGCAGCTATGGTGGGGCGCGTGAGACCCAGTACTTC. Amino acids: CASSYGGARETQYF.

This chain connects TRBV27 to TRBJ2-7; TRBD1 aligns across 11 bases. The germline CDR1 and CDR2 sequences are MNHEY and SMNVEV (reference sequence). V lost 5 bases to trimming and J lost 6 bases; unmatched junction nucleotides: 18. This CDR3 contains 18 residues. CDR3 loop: CASSPNPTGTGGGREQYF. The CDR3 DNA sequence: TGTGCCAGCAGTCCAAACCCGACCGGGACAGGGGGAGGGCGCGAGCAGTACTTC.

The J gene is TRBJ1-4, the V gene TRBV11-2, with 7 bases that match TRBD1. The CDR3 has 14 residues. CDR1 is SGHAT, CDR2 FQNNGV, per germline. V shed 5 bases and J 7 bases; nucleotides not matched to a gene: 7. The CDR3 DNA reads TGTGCCAGCAGCGCCCGAGACAGGGTTGAAAAACTGTTTTTT. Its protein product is CASSARDRVEKLFF.

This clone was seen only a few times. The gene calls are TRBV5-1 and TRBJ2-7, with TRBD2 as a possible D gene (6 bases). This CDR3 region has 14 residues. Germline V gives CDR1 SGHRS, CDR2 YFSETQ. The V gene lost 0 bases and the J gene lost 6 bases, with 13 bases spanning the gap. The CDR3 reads CASSLARAGTEQYF. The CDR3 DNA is TGCGCCAGCAGCTTGGCCAGGGCGGGGACCGAGCAGTACTTC.

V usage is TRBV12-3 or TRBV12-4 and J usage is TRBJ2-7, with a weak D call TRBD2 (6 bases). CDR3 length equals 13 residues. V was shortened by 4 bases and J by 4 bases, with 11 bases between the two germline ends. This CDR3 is CASSSGRGYEQYF. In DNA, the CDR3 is TGTGCCAGCAGTTCGGGACGGGGGTACGAGCAGTACTTC.

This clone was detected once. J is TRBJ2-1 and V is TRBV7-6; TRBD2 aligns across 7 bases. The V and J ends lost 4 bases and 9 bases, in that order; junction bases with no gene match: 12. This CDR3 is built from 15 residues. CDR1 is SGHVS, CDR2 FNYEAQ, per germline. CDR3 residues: CASSSSLAAISEQFF. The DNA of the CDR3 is TGTGCCAGCAGCTCCAGTCTAGCGGCCATATCTGAGCAGTTCTTC.

CDR3: CASSLGDRVREQYF. CDR3 DNA: TGCGCCAGCAGCTTGGGGGACAGGGTACGCGAGCAGTACTTC. V usage is TRBV5-1 and J usage is TRBJ2-7; 9 bases fit TRBD1. Trimming took 0 bases from V and 6 from J; bases not matched to a gene: 4. Germline V gene data show CDR1 as SGHRS and CDR2 as YFSETQ. The CDR3 covers 14 residues.

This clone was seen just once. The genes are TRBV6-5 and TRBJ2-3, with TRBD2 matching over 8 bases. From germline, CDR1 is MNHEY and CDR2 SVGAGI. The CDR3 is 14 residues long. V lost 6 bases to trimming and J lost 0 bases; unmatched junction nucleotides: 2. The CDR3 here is CASRREASTDTQYF. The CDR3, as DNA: TGTGCCAGCAGGCGGGAGGCTAGCACAGATACGCAGTATTTT.

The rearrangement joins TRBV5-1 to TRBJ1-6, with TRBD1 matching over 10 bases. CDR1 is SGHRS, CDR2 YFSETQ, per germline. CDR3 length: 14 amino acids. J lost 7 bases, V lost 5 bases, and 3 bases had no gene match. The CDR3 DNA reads TGCGCCAGCAGAAGGGACAGGGGAAATTCACCCCTCCACTTT. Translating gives CASRRDRGNSPLHF.

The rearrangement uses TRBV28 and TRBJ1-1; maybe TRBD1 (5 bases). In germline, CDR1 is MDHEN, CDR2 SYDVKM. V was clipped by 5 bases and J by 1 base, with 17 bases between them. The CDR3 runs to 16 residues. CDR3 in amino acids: CASSPKRAGWNTEAFF. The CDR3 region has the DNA TGTGCCAGCAGTCCGAAACGGGCAGGGTGGAACACTGAAGCTTTCTTT.

CDR3 loop: CASSTGMGNQPQHF. As DNA, the CDR3 is TGTGCCAGCAGTACAGGGATGGGGAATCAGCCCCAGCATTTT. The chain combines TRBV28 with TRBJ1-5, with D possibly being TRBD1 (6 bases). CDR1 is MDHEN and CDR2 is SYDVKM in the germline V gene. Trimming left V 5 bases short and J 4 bases short, with 12 bases between. The CDR3 runs 14 residues.

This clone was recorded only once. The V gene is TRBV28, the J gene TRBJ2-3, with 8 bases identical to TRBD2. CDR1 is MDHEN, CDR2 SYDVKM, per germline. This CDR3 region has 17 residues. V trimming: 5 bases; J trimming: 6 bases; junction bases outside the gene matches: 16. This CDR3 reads CASSLGAGLVVPDTQYF. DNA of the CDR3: TGTGCCAGCAGTCTGGGAGCGGGACTAGTTGTCCCGGATACGCAGTATTTT.

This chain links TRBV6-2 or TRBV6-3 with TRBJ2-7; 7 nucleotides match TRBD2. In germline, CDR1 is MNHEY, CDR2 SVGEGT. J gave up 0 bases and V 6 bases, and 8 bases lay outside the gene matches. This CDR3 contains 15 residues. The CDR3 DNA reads TGTGCCAGCAGCTCACGGAGCGGGGTCTCCTACGAGCAGTACTTC. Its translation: CASSSRSGVSYEQYF.

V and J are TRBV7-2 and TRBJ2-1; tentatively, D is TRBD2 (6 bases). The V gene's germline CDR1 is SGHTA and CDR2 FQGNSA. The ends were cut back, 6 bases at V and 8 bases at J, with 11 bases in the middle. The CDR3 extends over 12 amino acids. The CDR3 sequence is CASRAEGYEQFF. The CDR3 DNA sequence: TGTGCCAGCAGGGCGGAGGGCTATGAGCAGTTCTTC.

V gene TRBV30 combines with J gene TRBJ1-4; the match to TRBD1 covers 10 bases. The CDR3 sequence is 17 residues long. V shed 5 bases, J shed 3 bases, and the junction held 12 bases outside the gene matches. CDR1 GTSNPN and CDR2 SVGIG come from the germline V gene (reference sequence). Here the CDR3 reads CAWPRLGTGASNEKLFF. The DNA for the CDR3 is TGTGCCTGGCCCCGCCTTGGGACAGGGGCCTCTAATGAAAAACTGTTTTTT.

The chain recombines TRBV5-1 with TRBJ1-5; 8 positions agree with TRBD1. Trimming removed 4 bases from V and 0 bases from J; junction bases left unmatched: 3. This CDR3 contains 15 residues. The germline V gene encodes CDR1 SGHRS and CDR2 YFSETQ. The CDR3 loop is CASSLTGGSNQPQHF. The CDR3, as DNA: TGCGCCAGCAGCCTCACAGGGGGTAGCAATCAGCCCCAGCATTTT. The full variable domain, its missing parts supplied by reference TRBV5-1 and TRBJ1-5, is KAGVTQTPRYLIKTRGQQVTLSCSPISGHRSVSWYQQTPGQGLQFLFEYFSETQRNKGNFPGRFSGRQFSNSRSEMNVSTLELGDSALYLCASSLTGGSNQPQHFGDGTRLSIL.

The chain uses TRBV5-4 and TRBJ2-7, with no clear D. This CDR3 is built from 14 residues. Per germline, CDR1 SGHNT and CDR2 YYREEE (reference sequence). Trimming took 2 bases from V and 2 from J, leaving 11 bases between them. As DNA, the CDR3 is TGTGCCAGCAGCTTAAACAGCCCTCCCTACGAGCAGTACTTC. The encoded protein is CASSLNSPPYEQYF.

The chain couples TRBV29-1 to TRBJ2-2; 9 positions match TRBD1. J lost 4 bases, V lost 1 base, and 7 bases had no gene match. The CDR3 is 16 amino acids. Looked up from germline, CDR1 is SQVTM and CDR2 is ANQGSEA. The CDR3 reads CSVEAYRTGVTGELFF. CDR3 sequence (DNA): TGCAGCGTTGAAGCTTACCGGACAGGGGTCACCGGGGAGCTGTTTTTT.